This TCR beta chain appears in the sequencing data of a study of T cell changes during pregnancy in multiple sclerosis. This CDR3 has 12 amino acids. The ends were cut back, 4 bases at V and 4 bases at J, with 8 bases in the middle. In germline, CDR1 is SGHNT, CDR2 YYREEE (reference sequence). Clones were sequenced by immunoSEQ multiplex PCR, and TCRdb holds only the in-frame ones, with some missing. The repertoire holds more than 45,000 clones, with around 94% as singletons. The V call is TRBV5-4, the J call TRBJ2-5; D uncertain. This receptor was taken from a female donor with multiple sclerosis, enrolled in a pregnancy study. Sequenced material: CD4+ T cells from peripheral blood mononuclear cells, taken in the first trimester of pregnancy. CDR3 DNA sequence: TGTGCCAGCAGCCTATCTGGAGAGACCCAGTACTTC. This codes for CASSLSGETQYF.